This T cell receptor beta chain was identified during a study of T cells in Graves' hyperthyroidism and ophthalmopathy (dated by TCRdb to between 2018 and 2020). For the study in its entirety: Peripheral blood samples were taken at initial diagnosis, before any treatment was given. A discovery cohort of 95 to 100 patients, 43 with Graves' ophthalmopathy and about 60 with stable Graves' hyperthyroidism, was used to find distinguishing TCR V-J signatures. TCR Vbeta CDR3 sequencing of roughly 140 peripheral blood samples (about 45 ophthalmopathy, 75 to 80 hyperthyroidism and some 17 progressor patients) is reported in the paper. Once sampling was done, hyperthyroidism patients were given methimazole at a starting dose of 30 mg daily, whereas ophthalmopathy patients were given high-dose intravenous methylprednisolone. In addition, the study compared T-cell repertoires in thyroid tissue and in blood from about six Graves' hyperthyroidism patients. An independent validation cohort of about 19 hyperthyroidism patients and 17 patients who later progressed to ophthalmopathy tested prospective prediction of ophthalmopathy. For training and testing, the approximately 92 patients in the discovery cohort were randomly divided in a 7:3 ratio.

The CDR3 contains 14 residues, cysteine and phenylalanine counted. CDR3 DNA is the only sequence kept; it has 42 bases, read in frame from the first base. CDR1 and CDR2 are read off the germline V gene as SNHLY and FYNNEI. The junction shows trimming of 6 bases on V and 7 bases on J, plus 18 bases between the germline ends. Hyperthyroidism patients were newly diagnosed, had a disease duration of under 2 months, and were aged 18 to 65 years. The study excluded patients with uncontrolled infections, other autoimmune diseases, pregnancy or lactation. Clinical symptoms, serum thyroxine and TRAb, thyroid ultrasound, and orbital computed tomography formed the basis for the diagnoses. Blood from progressor patients was collected at the time of first diagnosis with hyperthyroidism, before any ophthalmopathy symptoms had appeared. PBMCs were separated from 7.5 to 10 ml of fresh peripheral blood using Ficoll-Paque density gradient centrifugation. Patients classed as progressors first received a Graves' hyperthyroidism diagnosis and then went on to develop ophthalmopathy during follow-up. Total RNA was extracted using Trizol reagent, and RNA quality was assessed on an Agilent 2100 Bioanalyzer.

This clonotype showed up many times. What antigen it recognizes has not been identified. Base qualities are not provided; no much larger clone lies one nucleotide away. Amplification of TCR beta CDR3 regions was carried out from RNA transcripts. The first round of RT-PCR for the TCR CDR3 was performed with the HTBI primer set and the Qiagen OneStep RT-PCR kit. Libraries were constructed in a second round of multiplex PCR, after which size selection and purification were performed. Sequencing of the libraries was done on an Illumina HiSeq2000 using paired-end 100 bp reads. On the authors' methods: Raw data were processed with SOAPnuke, discarding reads with adapters, uncalled bases, mean Phred below 15, or no exact constant-primer or identifier match. High-quality paired reads were merged with COPE v1.2.5, and unique nucleotide sequences were defined as clonotypes. Clonotypes were aligned to IMGT TRBV, TRBD and TRBJ reference segments using MiTCR v1.1. Analysis was restricted to V-J combinations with a frequency above 0.0001, which covered about 99% of repertoires. A TCS score was defined as the ratio of F50 (clonal expansion) to E x V (chaos), with BLOSUM62-based TCRdist applied between CDR3 peptides within each V-J. Welch's t-statistics and random forest reduced fewer than 550 V-J features to around 14, which were used in a naive Bayes classifier (R e1071). Using fastp at Q25 and MiXCR, TCRdb reprocessed the public reads and kept productive beta chains. CDR3 protein duplicates are merged, each entry listing the most common genes and DNA. The authors' filters were not applied to this entry. The sample table lists under 750,000 distinct CDR3 sequences, roughly a sixth of them with a count of one. The ten largest clones capture around 17% of the sample.

Overall study results and their limits: In validation, the model predicted progression to ophthalmopathy a median of about 6.8 months before onset, with about 64% sensitivity and just under 75% specificity. Sample size was not statistically predetermined, and investigators were not blinded to group allocation. A model built on a 13 V-J signature distinguished ophthalmopathy from stable hyperthyroidism, reaching 85% to 90% sensitivity and around 81% specificity in cross-validation and 80%/75% in testing. Blood samples also contained most of the expanded thyroid clonotypes (frequency above 0.001), which suggests that blood repertoires may reflect thyroid immune responses.

This TCR was recovered from a woman aged 45-65 years with Graves' hyperthyroidism that later progressed to Graves' ophthalmopathy. The chain uses TRBV2 and TRBJ1-1, and TRBD1 may be the D gene, going by 5 matching bases. The sample comprised blood. The CDR3 region reads CASSPLRGPYEAFF. The base sequence is TGTGCCAGCAGCCCCCTCCGGGGCCCCTATGAAGCTTTCTTT.